This entry concerns a single T cell receptor beta chain. This sample stems from a study of blood T cell repertoires in COVID-19. Study in general: From the United States, Italy and Spain came samples of acute and convalescent COVID-19.

Assay: immunoSEQ multiplex PCR; the TCRdb copy retains only in-frame clones and omits some. The sample yields 15,000 to 20,000 clones, 70% to 90% seen once. Trimming left V 4 bases short and J 8 bases short, with 17 bases between. Germline lookup yields CDR1 SQVTM and CDR2 ANQGSEA. The length of the CDR3 is 14 residues. The sample taken for sequencing was peripheral blood. The V gene is TRBV29-1, the J gene TRBJ1-4, with D possibly matching TRBD1 (5 bases). This TCR derives from a human donor in a cohort sampled during active COVID-19. CDR3 region: CSVGSAQAGEKLFF. CDR3 DNA: TGCAGCGTTGGGTCGGCCCAGGCAGGGGAAAAACTGTTTTTT.